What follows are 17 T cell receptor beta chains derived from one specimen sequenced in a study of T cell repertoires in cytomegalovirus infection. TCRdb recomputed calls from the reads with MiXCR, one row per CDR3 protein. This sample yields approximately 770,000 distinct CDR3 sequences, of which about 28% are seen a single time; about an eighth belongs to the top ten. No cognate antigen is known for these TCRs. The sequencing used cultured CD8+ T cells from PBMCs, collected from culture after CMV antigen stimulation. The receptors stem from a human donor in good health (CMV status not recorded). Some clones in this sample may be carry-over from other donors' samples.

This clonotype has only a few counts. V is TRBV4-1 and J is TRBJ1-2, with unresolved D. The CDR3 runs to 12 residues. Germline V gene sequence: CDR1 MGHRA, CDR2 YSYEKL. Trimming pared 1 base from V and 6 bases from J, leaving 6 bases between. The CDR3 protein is CASSQAWDGYTF. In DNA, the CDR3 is TGCGCCAGCAGCCAAGCCTGGGATGGCTACACCTTC.

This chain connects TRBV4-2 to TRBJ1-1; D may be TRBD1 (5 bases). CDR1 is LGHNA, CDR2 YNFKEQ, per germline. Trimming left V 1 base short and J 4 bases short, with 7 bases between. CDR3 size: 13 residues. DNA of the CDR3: TGTGCCAGCAGCCAAGCTAGGGGCACTGAAGCTTTCTTT. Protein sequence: CASSQARGTEAFF.

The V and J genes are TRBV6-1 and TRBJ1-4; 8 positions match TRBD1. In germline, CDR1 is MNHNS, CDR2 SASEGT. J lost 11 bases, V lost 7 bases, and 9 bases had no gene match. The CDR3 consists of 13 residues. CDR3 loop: CASNPTGDEKLFF. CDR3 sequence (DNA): TGTGCCAGCAACCCGACAGGGGACGAGAAACTGTTTTTT.

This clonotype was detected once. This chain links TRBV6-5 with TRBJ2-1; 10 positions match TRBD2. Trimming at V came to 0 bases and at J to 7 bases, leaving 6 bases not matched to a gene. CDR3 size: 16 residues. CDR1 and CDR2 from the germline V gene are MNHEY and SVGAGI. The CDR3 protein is CASSYSELAGDNEQFF. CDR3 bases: TGTGCCAGCAGTTACTCGGAGCTAGCGGGGGATAATGAGCAGTTCTTC.

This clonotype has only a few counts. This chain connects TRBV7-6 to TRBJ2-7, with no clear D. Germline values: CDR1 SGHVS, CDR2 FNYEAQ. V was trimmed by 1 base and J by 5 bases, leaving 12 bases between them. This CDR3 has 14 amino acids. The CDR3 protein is CASSLGLGEDEQYF. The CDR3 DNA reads TGTGCCAGCAGCTTAGGACTGGGTGAAGACGAGCAGTACTTC.

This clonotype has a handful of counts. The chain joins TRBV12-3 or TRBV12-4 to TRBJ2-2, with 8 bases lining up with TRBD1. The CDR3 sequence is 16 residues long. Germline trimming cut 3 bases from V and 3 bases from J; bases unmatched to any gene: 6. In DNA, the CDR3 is TGTGCCAGCAGTTTTGGACAGGGAGTGGACACCGGGGAGCTGTTTTTT. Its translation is CASSFGQGVDTGELFF.

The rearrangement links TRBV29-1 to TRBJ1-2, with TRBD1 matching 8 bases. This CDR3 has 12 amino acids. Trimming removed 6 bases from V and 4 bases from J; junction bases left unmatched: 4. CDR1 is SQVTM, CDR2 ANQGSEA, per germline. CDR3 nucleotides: TGCAGCGTAAACAGGGGGGTCTATGGCTACACCTTC. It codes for CSVNRGVYGYTF.

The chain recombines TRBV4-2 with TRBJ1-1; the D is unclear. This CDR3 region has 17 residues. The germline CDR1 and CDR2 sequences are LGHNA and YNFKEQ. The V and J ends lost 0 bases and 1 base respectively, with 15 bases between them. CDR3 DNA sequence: TGTGCCAGCAGCCAAGATATATTAATGGCACAGAACACTGAAGCTTTCTTT. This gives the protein CASSQDILMAQNTEAFF.

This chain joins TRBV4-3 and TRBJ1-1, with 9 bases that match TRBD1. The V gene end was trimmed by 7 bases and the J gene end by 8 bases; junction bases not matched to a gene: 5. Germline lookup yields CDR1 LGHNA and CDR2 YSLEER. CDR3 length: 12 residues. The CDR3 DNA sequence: TGCGCCAGCACCGGGGACAGGGTCGAAGCTTTCTTT. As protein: CASTGDRVEAFF.

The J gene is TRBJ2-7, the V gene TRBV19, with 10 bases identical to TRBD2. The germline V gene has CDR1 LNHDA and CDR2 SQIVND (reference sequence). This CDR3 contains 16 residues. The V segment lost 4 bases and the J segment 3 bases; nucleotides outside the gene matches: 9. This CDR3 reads CASSTFTSGAYYEQYF. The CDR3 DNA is TGTGCCAGTAGTACATTTACTAGCGGGGCGTACTACGAGCAGTACTTC.

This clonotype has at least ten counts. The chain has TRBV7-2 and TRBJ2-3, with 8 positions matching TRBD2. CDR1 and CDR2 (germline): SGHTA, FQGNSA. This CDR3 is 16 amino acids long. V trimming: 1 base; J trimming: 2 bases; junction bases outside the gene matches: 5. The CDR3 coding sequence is TGTGCCAGCAGCTTAGGTAGCGGGGATTACACAGATACGCAGTATTTT. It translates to CASSLGSGDYTDTQYF.

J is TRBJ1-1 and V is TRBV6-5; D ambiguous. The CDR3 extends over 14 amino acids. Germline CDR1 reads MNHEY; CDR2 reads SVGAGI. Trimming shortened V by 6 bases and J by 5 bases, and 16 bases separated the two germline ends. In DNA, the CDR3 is TGTGCCAGCAGGCAGATCGGACCGCGGACTGAAGCTTTCTTT. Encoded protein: CASRQIGPRTEAFF.

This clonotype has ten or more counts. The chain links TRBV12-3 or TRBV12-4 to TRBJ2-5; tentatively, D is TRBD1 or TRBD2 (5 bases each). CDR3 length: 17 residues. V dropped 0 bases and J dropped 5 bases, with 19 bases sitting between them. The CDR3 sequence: CASSLAPGPLTSETQYF. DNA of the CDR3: TGTGCCAGCAGTTTAGCGCCGGGACCCTTGACCTCGGAGACCCAGTACTTC.

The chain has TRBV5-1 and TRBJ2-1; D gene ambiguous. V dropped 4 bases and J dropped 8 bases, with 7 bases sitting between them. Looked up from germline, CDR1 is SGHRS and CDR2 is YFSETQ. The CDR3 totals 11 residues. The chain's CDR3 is CASSILDEQFF. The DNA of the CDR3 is TGCGCCAGCAGCATCCTGGATGAGCAGTTCTTC.

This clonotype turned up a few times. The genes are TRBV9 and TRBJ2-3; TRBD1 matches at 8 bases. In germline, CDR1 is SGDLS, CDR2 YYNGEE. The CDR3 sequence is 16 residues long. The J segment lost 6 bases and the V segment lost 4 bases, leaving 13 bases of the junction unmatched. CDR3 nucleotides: TGTGCCAGCAGCTCAAGACGTCAGGGGGCGACGGATACGCAGTATTTT. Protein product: CASSSRRQGATDTQYF.

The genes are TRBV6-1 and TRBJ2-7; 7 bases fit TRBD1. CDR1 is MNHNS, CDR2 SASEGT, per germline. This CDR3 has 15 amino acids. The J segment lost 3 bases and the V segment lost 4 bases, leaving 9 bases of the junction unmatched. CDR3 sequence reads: CASSGMTGRFYEQYF. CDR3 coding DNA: TGTGCCAGCAGTGGGATGACAGGGCGCTTCTACGAGCAGTACTTC.

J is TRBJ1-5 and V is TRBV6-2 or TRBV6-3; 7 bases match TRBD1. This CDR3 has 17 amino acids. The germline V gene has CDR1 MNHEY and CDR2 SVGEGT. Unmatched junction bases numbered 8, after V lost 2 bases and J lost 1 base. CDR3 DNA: TGTGCCAGCAGTTACAACAGGGGCCCTGGGAGCAATCAGCCCCAGCATTTT. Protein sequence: CASSYNRGPGSNQPQHF.